Shown below are 27 T cell receptor beta chains from a single sample sequenced in a study of beta chain features in type 1 diabetes. General study points: TCRB CDR3 length was moderately but significantly reduced in all four CD4+ subsets of Type 1 diabetes patients.

Sequenced material consisted of expressed TCRB transcripts (all of the isolated RNA was reverse transcribed). Using immunoSEQ multiplex PCR, the repertoire was profiled, and TCRdb retains in-frame clones only, with some absent. The sample lists more than 300,000 clones, around 8.5% seen once, with about 1% in the top ten. Antigen specificity for these receptors is unknown. The sequenced sample was central memory CD4+ T cells from blood. These receptors all stem from a man younger than 45 with type 1 diabetes.

This clone was detected ten times or more. This chain uses TRBV6-5 with TRBJ1-5, with D unresolved. The V gene lost 2 bases and the J gene lost 7 bases, with 9 bases spanning the gap. This CDR3 spans 13 amino acids. Per the germline V gene, CDR1 is MNHEY and CDR2 is SVGAGI. CDR3 bases: TGTGCCAGCAGTTACAAGGGCGGACAGCCCCAGCATTTT. Amino acid sequence: CASSYKGGQPQHF.

The chain carries TRBV4-3 and TRBJ2-1; 9 bases line up with TRBD1. From germline, CDR1 is LGHNA and CDR2 YSLEER. This CDR3 contains 14 residues. After removal of 3 bases from V and 5 bases from J, the junction contained 2 bases not matched to a gene. CDR3 in DNA: TGCGCCAGCAGCCAGGACAGGGGCAACAATGAGCAGTTCTTC. It translates to CASSQDRGNNEQFF.

This chain joins TRBV10-3 and TRBJ2-7, with D possibly TRBD2 on 7 matching bases. Germline V gene lookup returns CDR1 ENHRY and CDR2 SYGVKD. The CDR3 loop spans 14 amino acids. V lost 7 bases and J 0 bases, leaving 13 bases between the germline ends. The chain's CDR3 is CAIKPGGPSYEQYF. In nucleotides, the CDR3 is TGTGCCATCAAACCGGGGGGCCCCTCCTACGAGCAGTACTTC.

The V gene is TRBV5-4, the J gene TRBJ2-7; TRBD1 or TRBD2 may be the D gene (5 bases each). Germline V CDR1 and CDR2: SGHNT, YYREEE (reference sequence). V was cut by 4 bases and J by 0 bases, with 14 bases left in between. This CDR3 contains 15 residues. The CDR3 nucleotides read TGTGCCAGCAGCCGTCCCGGGACGGACTCCTACGAGCAGTACTTC. It translates to CASSRPGTDSYEQYF.

The chain couples TRBV7-2 to TRBJ2-1; 7 bases agree with TRBD2. The CDR3 runs 16 residues. Germline CDR1 reads SGHTA; CDR2 reads FQGNSA. The V and J ends lost 5 bases and 8 bases, in that order; junction bases with no gene match: 15. CDR3 sequence (DNA): TGTGCCAGCAGCCAAGGACTTGATTTTGCGGGGGATGAGCAGTTCTTC. It encodes CASSQGLDFAGDEQFF.

The chain employs TRBV29-1 and TRBJ2-1; possible D gene TRBD2, 5 bases. The CDR3 is 12 residues long. Looked up from germline, CDR1 is SQVTM and CDR2 is ANQGSEA. V shed 3 bases and J shed 6 bases, with 9 bases lying between them. The CDR3 protein is CSVDREPNEQFF. DNA of the CDR3: TGCAGCGTTGATCGGGAACCCAATGAGCAGTTCTTC.

This clone was seen only a few times. This chain joins TRBV7-9 and TRBJ1-1; D gene unclear. The V end lost 1 base, the J end lost 7 bases, and 13 bases lay between the germline ends. CDR3 length: 14 amino acids. The germline V gene encodes CDR1 SEHNR and CDR2 FQNEAQ (reference sequence). CDR3 coding DNA: TGTGCCAGCAGCTTAGTGGGCAGAACCCATGAAGCTTTCTTT. Translating it yields CASSLVGRTHEAFF.

This clone has a handful of counts. The chain has TRBV25-1 and TRBJ2-5, with a possible D match to TRBD1 (5 bases). Germline V gene lookup returns CDR1 MGHDK and CDR2 SYGVNS. The CDR3 is 14 residues long. V lost 3 bases and J lost 5, with 13 bases in between. The CDR3 region has the DNA TGTGCCAGCAGTGATACCTCGGCAGGGGAGACCCAGTACTTC. This sequence encodes CASSDTSAGETQYF.

The chain recombines TRBV25-1 with TRBJ2-3, with 8 nucleotides matching TRBD1. Germline CDR1 reads MGHDK; CDR2 reads SYGVNS. The CDR3 is 15 amino acids. The J segment lost 4 bases and the V segment lost 3 bases, leaving 6 bases of the junction unmatched. The CDR3 region has the DNA TGTGCCAGCAGTGACCCCAGGGGGCGAGCAGATACGCAGTATTTT. Translated: CASSDPRGRADTQYF.

This clone was counted a few times. V and J are TRBV11-2 and TRBJ2-7; TRBD2 aligns across 8 bases. J was trimmed by 6 bases and V by 5 bases; bases with no gene match: 6. CDR1 and CDR2 from the germline V gene are SGHAT and FQNNGV. The CDR3 contains 13 residues. CDR3 region: CASSDSRGGEQYF. The CDR3 region has the DNA TGTGCCAGCAGCGACAGTCGGGGGGGCGAGCAGTACTTC.

The chain has TRBV5-1 and TRBJ2-1, with D possibly matching TRBD2 (5 bases). The ends were cut back, 5 bases at V and 0 bases at J, with 15 bases in the middle. Germline V gene data show CDR1 as SGHRS and CDR2 as YFSETQ. There are 16 residues in the CDR3. In DNA, the CDR3 is TGCGCCAGCAGGCCCGGATCGGGGAGCTCCTACAATGAGCAGTTCTTC. It encodes CASRPGSGSSYNEQFF.

This clone has a count of ten or more. V is TRBV28 and J is TRBJ1-1; 7 bases line up with TRBD1. This CDR3 has 12 residues. With V trimmed by 6 bases and J by 5 bases, 3 bases remained unmatched. Germline V CDR1 and CDR2: MDHEN, SYDVKM. The CDR3 nucleotides read TGTGCCAGCAGGCGACAGGGAACTGAAGCTTTCTTT. Translation: CASRRQGTEAFF.

The chain joins TRBV5-1 to TRBJ1-1, with D possibly being TRBD1 (5 bases). The V end was cut by 4 bases, the J end by 4 bases, with 20 bases between. The CDR3 loop spans 16 amino acids. Germline V gene lookup returns CDR1 SGHRS and CDR2 YFSETQ. CDR3 residues: CASSAAQSRGGTEAFF. CDR3 DNA: TGCGCCAGCAGCGCCGCCCAAAGCCGGGGGGGCACTGAAGCTTTCTTT. Supplemented by reference TRBV5-1 and TRBJ1-1, the full variable domain reads KAGVTQTPRYLIKTRGQQVTLSCSPISGHRSVSWYQQTPGQGLQFLFEYFSETQRNKGNFPGRFSGRQFSNSRSEMNVSTLELGDSALYLCASSAAQSRGGTEAFFGQGTRLTVV.

This clone appeared a few times. The chain links TRBV7-2 to TRBJ1-1; D is perhaps TRBD1 (5 bases). V was shortened by 5 bases and J by 4 bases, with 14 bases between the two germline ends. The CDR3 extends over 14 amino acids. Germline values: CDR1 SGHTA, CDR2 FQGNSA. The CDR3: CASSPQGPVTEAFF. CDR3 bases: TGTGCCAGCAGCCCGCAGGGTCCGGTCACTGAAGCTTTCTTT.

The gene calls are TRBV27 and TRBJ2-6, with a weak D call TRBD1 (6 bases). Trimming took off 4 bases at V and 3 bases at J, with 16 bases between the two ends. Looked up from germline, CDR1 is MNHEY and CDR2 is SMNVEV (reference sequence). This CDR3 spans 17 amino acids. This chain's CDR3 is CASSYRVLWSGANVLTF. Here the CDR3 DNA reads TGTGCCAGCAGTTACAGGGTTCTTTGGAGTGGGGCCAACGTCCTGACTTTC.

The J gene is TRBJ2-3, the V gene TRBV29-1, with D tentatively TRBD1 (5 bases). This CDR3 is built from 16 residues. Germline V CDR1 and CDR2: SQVTM, ANQGSEA. Trimming stripped 7 bases from V and 4 bases from J, with 24 bases between. The CDR3 region has the DNA TGCAGCGCAATAGGTGGGCAGGGAACATGGGCAGATACGCAGTATTTT. Protein product: CSAIGGQGTWADTQYF.

The chain carries TRBV28 and TRBJ1-5, with a tentative D call TRBD1 (5 bases). The V and J ends lost 4 bases and 3 bases respectively, with 10 bases between them. Germline-derived CDR1 and CDR2 are MDHEN and SYDVKM. The CDR3 runs to 14 residues. CDR3 sequence reads: CASSSGGANQPQHF. The CDR3 DNA follows: TGTGCCAGCAGTTCCGGAGGGGCCAATCAGCCCCAGCATTTT.

In its sample, this clone was seen many times. The gene calls are TRBV18 and TRBJ2-3, with D possibly matching TRBD1 (5 bases). V was clipped by 8 bases and J by 2 bases, with 14 bases between them. Germline V gene sequence: CDR1 KGHSH, CDR2 LQKENI. This CDR3 is built from 14 residues. CDR3 sequence: CASARAGITDTQYF. The CDR3 DNA reads as TGTGCCAGCGCCAGGGCAGGGATCACAGATACGCAGTATTTT.

The rearrangement uses TRBV5-1 and TRBJ2-5; the D call may be TRBD1 or TRBD2 (5 bases each). The DNA end lines up better with TRBJ2-7; the J call may be wrong. The CDR3 spans 14 residues. Per germline, CDR1 SGHRS and CDR2 YFSETQ. The DNA for the CDR3 is TGCGCCAGCAGCTTGTTGGGGGTCGGCTACGAGCAGTACTTC. This gives the protein CASSLLGVGYEQYF.

This clone showed up just a few times. It is likely a read error: a sequence one base away is far more abundant. This same CDR3 is encoded by further DNA sequences in the sample. The CDR3 loop is CASSQPQGAGELFF. CDR3 sequence (DNA): TGCGCCAGCAGCCAACCACAGGGGGCCGGGGAGCTGTTTTTT. This sequence joins TRBV4-1 and TRBJ2-2, with 8 bases identical to TRBD1. Germline loops: CDR1 MGHRA, CDR2 YSYEKL. The CDR3 extends over 14 amino acids. Trimming removed 2 bases from V and 6 bases from J; junction bases left unmatched: 2.

This rearrangement joins TRBV7-2 to TRBJ2-5; tentatively, D is TRBD1 (6 bases). This CDR3 is built from 14 residues. The V end lost 5 bases, the J end lost 1 base, and 11 bases lay between the germline ends. Per germline, CDR1 SGHTA and CDR2 FQGNSA. This CDR3 is CASSPQGSQETQYF. The CDR3 bases are TGTGCCAGCAGCCCGCAGGGGTCCCAAGAGACCCAGTACTTC.

The chain links TRBV27 to TRBJ2-2; 7 bases agree with TRBD2. The CDR3 extends over 15 amino acids. Per the germline V gene, CDR1 is MNHEY and CDR2 is SMNVEV (reference sequence). J gave up 4 bases and V 5 bases, and 7 bases lay outside the gene matches. The CDR3 protein is CASSPLAESTGELFF. CDR3 in DNA: TGTGCCAGCAGTCCCCTAGCGGAATCCACCGGGGAGCTGTTTTTT.

The chain combines TRBV5-1 with TRBJ2-3; maybe TRBD1 (5 bases). V lost 5 bases and J 2 bases, leaving 12 bases between the germline ends. CDR1 and CDR2 (germline): SGHRS, YFSETQ. CDR3 size: 14 residues. CDR3 in DNA: TGCGCCAGCAGTTATGACAGTCCCACAGATACGCAGTATTTT. It translates to CASSYDSPTDTQYF. The entire variable domain, with the rest obtained from reference TRBV5-1 and TRBJ2-3, is as follows: KAGVTQTPRYLIKTRGQQVTLSCSPISGHRSVSWYQQTPGQGLQFLFEYFSETQRNKGNFPGRFSGRQFSNSRSEMNVSTLELGDSALYLCASSYDSPTDTQYFGPGTRLTVL.

The V and J genes are TRBV7-2 and TRBJ1-1, with D tentatively TRBD1 (6 bases). V dropped 7 bases and J dropped 4 bases, with 10 bases sitting between them. The CDR3 totals 12 residues. In germline, CDR1 is SGHTA, CDR2 FQGNSA. The CDR3 nucleotides read TGTGCCAGCAAATCCAGGGGCACTGAAGCTTTCTTT. This gives the protein CASKSRGTEAFF. Complete variable domain (other parts from reference TRBV7-2 and TRBJ1-1): GAGVSQSPSNKVTEKGKDVELRCDPISGHTALYWYRQSLGQGLEFLIYFQGNSAPDKSGLPSDRFSAERTGGSVSTLTIQRTQQEDSAVYLCASKSRGTEAFFGQGTRLTVV.

In its sample, this clone was seen a few times. V is TRBV28 and J is TRBJ2-3, with D tentatively TRBD1 or TRBD2 (5 bases each). V lost 6 bases, J lost 5 bases, and 18 bases lay in between. CDR1 MDHEN and CDR2 SYDVKM come from the germline V gene. This CDR3 is 15 amino acids long. The CDR3 DNA follows: TGTGCCAGCAGCCCGGGGTGGGGCCAGGGAGATACGCAGTATTTT. Its translation: CASSPGWGQGDTQYF.

This rearrangement joins TRBV4-3 to TRBJ2-5; D is perhaps TRBD1 (6 bases). This CDR3 has 14 amino acids. V lost 0 bases, J lost 5 bases, and 10 bases lay in between. The V gene's germline CDR1 is LGHNA and CDR2 YSLEER. CDR3 DNA sequence: TGCGCCAGCAGCCAAGATCAGGGGTGGGAGACCCAGTACTTC. This encodes CASSQDQGWETQYF.

The chain is built from TRBV7-2 and TRBJ2-7; D unresolved. CDR1 is SGHTA and CDR2 is FQGNSA in the germline V gene. Trimming shortened V by 5 bases and J by 2 bases, and 13 bases separated the two germline ends. The CDR3 sequence is 14 residues long. CDR3 loop: CASSQTKAAYEQYF. CDR3 nucleotide sequence: TGTGCCAGCAGCCAGACCAAGGCCGCCTACGAGCAGTACTTC.